The rows below give T cell receptor beta chains drawn from one sample of a study of blood T cells in healthy people across ages. In TCRdb, the 5' RACE reads were re-called with MiXCR into one record per CDR3 protein. The repertoire consists of some 700,000 distinct CDR3 sequences, with about 40% occurring once and the leading ten covering approximately 22%. The sample consisted of blood. These receptors originate from a woman aged 60-70 years in good health. Both conserved end residues are part of each CDR3. D genes are given only for firm matches. Rows give clone size only sometimes, using once, few, many, or a class for an expanded clone.

- TRBJ1-2 TRBV7-2 - CASSRDSLANYGYTF TGTGCCAGCAGCCGTGACAGCCTAGCTAACTATGGCTACACCTTC
- TRBJ2-1 TRBV15 few CATSRDQGRGQFF TGTGCCACCAGCAGAGATCAGGGAAGAGGGCAGTTCTTC
- TRBJ2-3 TRBV6-5 few CASRQVQGTDTQYF TGTGCCAGCAGACAAGTCCAGGGAACAGATACGCAGTATTTT
TRBD1 TRBJ2-4 TRBV10-3 many CAIGRKGTGNKNIQYF TGTGCCATCGGTCGTAAAGGGACAGGGAACAAAAACATTCAGTACTTC
- TRBJ2-6 TRBV5-5 many CASSLDGAGGANVLTF TGTGCCAGCAGCTTGGACGGAGCGGGTGGGGCCAACGTCCTGACTTTC
TRBD2 TRBJ2-1 TRBV7-2 - CASSYSGRGSYNEQFF TGTGCCAGCAGCTATAGCGGGAGAGGGTCCTACAATGAGCAGTTCTTC
TRBD1 TRBJ2-7 TRBV20-1 - CSATGTGKTYEQYF TGCAGTGCTACAGGGACAGGGAAGACCTACGAGCAGTACTTC
TRBD2 TRBJ2-5 TRBV7-7 - CASSLAASGGAQETQYF TGTGCCAGCAGCTTAGCGGCTAGCGGGGGGGCTCAAGAGACCCAGTACTTC
- TRBJ2-7 TRBV3-1 - CASSQRGAGYEQYF TGTGCCAGCAGCCAAAGGGGGGCCGGCTACGAGCAGTACTTC
TRBD2 TRBJ2-7 TRBV5-1 few CASSLTSGRGNEQYF TGCGCCAGCAGCTTGACTAGCGGGAGAGGTAACGAGCAGTACTTC
- TRBJ2-1 TRBV3-1 - CASSQDRPGTYNEQFF TGTGCCAGCAGCCAAGATAGGCCAGGGACTTACAATGAGCAGTTCTTC
TRBD2 TRBJ2-1 TRBV5-1 few CASSWTSGNTYNEQFF TGCGCCAGCAGCTGGACTAGCGGGAACACCTACAATGAGCAGTTCTTC
- TRBJ2-1 TRBV12-3/TRBV12-4 few CASSTRAGADEQFF TGTGCCAGCAGTACTCGAGCTGGGGCAGATGAGCAGTTCTTC
- TRBJ1-1 TRBV3-1 few CASSQVSGNTEAFF TGTGCCAGCAGCCAAGTTTCGGGGAACACTGAAGCTTTCTTT
TRBD2 TRBJ2-5 TRBV20-1 - CSARVLSGTSDHNEQYF TGCAGTGCTAGGGTACTCTCGGGGACTAGCGACCACAATGAGCAGTACTTC
- TRBJ2-1 TRBV3-1 - CASSHSEDEQFF TGTGCCAGCAGCCATAGCGAAGATGAGCAGTTCTTC
- TRBJ1-3 TRBV13 - CASSDQGGEGNTIYF TGTGCCAGCAGCGACCAGGGCGGGGAAGGAAACACCATATATTTT
TRBD1 TRBJ1-2 TRBV29-1 - CSVQGAISLNYGYTF TGCAGCGTACAGGGGGCAATTAGTCTAAACTATGGCTACACCTTC
TRBD1 TRBJ1-2 TRBV6-2/TRBV6-3 few CASRRTSGTPQGNGYTF TGTGCCAGCAGGCGAACATCGGGGACCCCACAGGGGAATGGCTACACCTTC
TRBD1 TRBJ2-1 TRBV20-1 many CSAWDRGKLEQFF TGCAGTGCTTGGGACAGGGGGAAACTTGAGCAGTTCTTC
- TRBJ1-2 TRBV12-3/TRBV12-4 few CAAAYSGYGYTF TGTGCCGCCGCGTATTCTGGCTATGGCTACACCTTC
TRBD2 TRBJ2-3 TRBV7-9 few CASSIWAGENSDTQYF TGTGCCAGCAGCATATGGGCGGGAGAGAACTCAGATACGCAGTATTTT
- TRBJ1-2 TRBV20-1 few CSARAGGGQGANYGYTF TGCAGTGCTAGAGCGGGGGGGGGTCAGGGAGCTAACTATGGCTACACCTTC